The 21 T cell receptor beta chains below all came from one sample that was sequenced in a study of post-analysis software for immune sequencing data. Unique molecular identifiers were built into the TCR beta cDNA libraries. TCRdb recomputed calls from the PCR reads with MiXCR, one row per CDR3 protein. The table includes roughly 700,000 distinct CDR3 sequences, 25% to 30% detected once. No antigens are known for them. Findings and limits, study-wide: Patients carried a handful of TRBV segments more frequently than controls did, and TRBV5-6, TRBV5-1 and TRBV20-1 were among them.

Sequencing was done on a sample of blood. The receptors here all came from a girl aged 10-17 years with multiple sclerosis.

Ten or more counts support this clonotype. The V call is TRBV6-2 or TRBV6-3, the J call TRBJ2-7; D unclear. The CDR3 is 13 residues long. The V and J ends lost 6 bases and 3 bases respectively, with 12 bases between them. CDR1 is MNHEY, CDR2 SVGEGT, per germline. The CDR3 DNA follows: TGTGCCAGCAGATCAGTGATAAGCTACGAGCAGTACTTC. Translation: CASRSVISYEQYF.

This clonotype turned up a few times. The rearrangement joins TRBV5-1 to TRBJ2-1, with 8 bases that match TRBD1. The germline V gene has CDR1 SGHRS and CDR2 YFSETQ. The CDR3 loop spans 14 amino acids. V shed 1 base and J 8 bases; nucleotides not matched to a gene: 5. The CDR3 DNA follows: TGCGCCAGCAGCTTGCAGGGGGCGCAGGATGAGCAGTTCTTC. Translated, it gives CASSLQGAQDEQFF.

This chain connects TRBV5-1 to TRBJ2-1; D possibly corresponds to TRBD2 (5 bases). Per germline, CDR1 SGHRS and CDR2 YFSETQ. V dropped 2 bases and J dropped 7 bases, with 13 bases sitting between them. The CDR3 length is 14 residues. The CDR3 spells CASSFAGGSNEQFF. CDR3 DNA sequence: TGCGCCAGCAGCTTCGCGGGCGGGTCGAATGAGCAGTTCTTC.

The chain links TRBV5-1 to TRBJ2-3; 7 nucleotides line up with TRBD1. CDR1 and CDR2 from the germline V gene are SGHRS and YFSETQ. There are 18 residues in the CDR3. V was clipped by 4 bases and J by 3 bases; unmatched bases: 17. CDR3 sequence reads: CASSPKPAGTERTDTQYF. CDR3 sequence (DNA): TGCGCCAGCAGCCCCAAACCGGCCGGGACAGAGAGAACAGATACGCAGTATTTT.

This clonotype showed up just a few times. The rearrangement uses TRBV7-2 and TRBJ2-4; D is perhaps TRBD1 or TRBD2 (5 bases each). The J call is doubtful: the DNA matches TRBJ2-7 better. The CDR3 consists of 13 residues. CDR1 SGHTA and CDR2 FQGNSA come from the germline V gene. The CDR3 sequence: CASSSLGTNEQYF. The CDR3, as DNA: TGTGCCAGCAGCTCTCTGGGGACCAACGAGCAGTACTTC.

This sequence joins TRBV9 and TRBJ2-1; D not resolved. This CDR3 has 15 amino acids. Germline lookup yields CDR1 SGDLS and CDR2 YYNGEE. The V end was cut by 0 bases, the J end by 7 bases, with 14 bases between. Written as DNA, the CDR3 is TGTGCCAGCAGCGTAGCCGACGGGCCGGTGAATGAGCAGTTCTTC. Translated: CASSVADGPVNEQFF. Full variable domain (rest looked up from reference TRBV9 and TRBJ2-1): DSGVTQTPKHLITATGQRVTLRCSPRSGDLSVYWYQQSLDQGLQFLIQYYNGEERAKGNILERFSAQQFPDLHSELNLSSLELGDSALYFCASSVADGPVNEQFFGPGTRLTVL.

J is TRBJ1-2 and V is TRBV20-1; 7 nucleotides line up with TRBD1. This CDR3 comprises 13 residues. The trim removed 5 bases at V and 3 bases at J, leaving 6 bases unmatched. Germline V gene data show CDR1 as DFQATT and CDR2 as SNEGSKA (reference sequence). CDR3 bases: TGCAGTGCTTCTTCAACAGGGGACTATGGCTACACCTTC. Protein sequence: CSASSTGDYGYTF.

Turning to this clonotype: In this CDR3 the conserved last residue, phenylalanine or tryptophan, is missing, so a read error is likely. V usage is TRBV20-1 and J usage is TRBJ2-3; D not certain. Germline V gives CDR1 DFQATT, CDR2 SNEGSKA (reference sequence). The CDR3 contains 11 residues. The V end was cut by 0 bases, the J end by 6 bases, with 4 bases between. CDR3 loop: CSARDPDTQYC. For the CDR3, the DNA is TGCAGTGCTAGAGATCCCGATACGCAGTATTGT.

This clonotype was observed a few times. The chain is built from TRBV27 and TRBJ1-1; D gene ambiguous. V lost 6 bases to trimming and J lost 1 base, with 18 bases between them. CDR1 and CDR2 (germline): MNHEY, SMNVEV (reference sequence). The CDR3 sequence is 16 residues long. CDR3 coding DNA: TGTGCCAGCAGCGGGGTGAGTTCCTGGGGGAACACTGAAGCTTTCTTT. This codes for CASSGVSSWGNTEAFF.

V and J are TRBV7-2 and TRBJ2-3; weak D call: TRBD2 (5 bases). Trimming took off 5 bases at V and 5 bases at J, with 8 bases between the two ends. Germline lookup yields CDR1 SGHTA and CDR2 FQGNSA. CDR3 size: 12 residues. The CDR3 spells CASSAREDTQYF. The CDR3 DNA sequence: TGTGCCAGCAGCGCGAGGGAAGATACGCAGTATTTT. The whole variable domain, remainder taken from reference TRBV7-2 and TRBJ2-3, is GAGVSQSPSNKVTEKGKDVELRCDPISGHTALYWYRQSLGQGLEFLIYFQGNSAPDKSGLPSDRFSAERTGGSVSTLTIQRTQQEDSAVYLCASSAREDTQYFGPGTRLTVL.

The CDR3 protein is CASRRQPETQYF. The DNA of the CDR3 is TGTGCCAGCAGGCGCCAGCCGGAGACCCAGTACTTC. V is TRBV28 and J is TRBJ2-5; D ambiguous. The V end lost 6 bases, the J end lost 5 bases, and 10 bases lay between the germline ends. Per the germline V gene, CDR1 is MDHEN and CDR2 is SYDVKM. The CDR3 runs 12 residues.

This chain links TRBV18 with TRBJ2-7; 10 nucleotides match TRBD1. Unmatched junction bases numbered 10, after V lost 3 bases and J lost 5 bases. The CDR3 is 16 residues long. Germline V gene data show CDR1 as KGHSH and CDR2 as LQKENI. The CDR3 region has the DNA TGTGCCAGCTCACCGAAGACTGGGACAGGGGTCCACGAGCAGTACTTC. Protein sequence: CASSPKTGTGVHEQYF.

The chain recombines TRBV12-3 or TRBV12-4 with TRBJ2-3, with 8 bases fitting TRBD2. V dropped 9 bases and J dropped 0; count of bases not matched to a gene: 8. The CDR3 spans 15 residues. The CDR3 sequence is CASNVAGTSTDTQYF. CDR3 in DNA: TGTGCCAGTAATGTAGCGGGGACAAGCACAGATACGCAGTATTTT.

This clonotype was detected a few times. This sequence joins TRBV6-2 or TRBV6-3 and TRBJ1-5, with TRBD1 as a possible D gene (5 bases). The CDR3 has 12 residues. The V gene lost 8 bases and the J gene lost 0 bases, with 5 bases spanning the gap. The germline V gene has CDR1 MNHEY and CDR2 SVGEGT. CDR3: CASGTSNQPQHF. CDR3 sequence (DNA): TGTGCCAGCGGGACTAGCAATCAGCCCCAGCATTTT.

The V gene is TRBV6-2 or TRBV6-3, the J gene TRBJ2-2, with D possibly matching TRBD1 (6 bases). The CDR3 length is 15 residues. Germline V gene sequence: CDR1 MNHEY, CDR2 SVGEGT. V was trimmed by 4 bases and J by 5 bases, leaving 14 bases between them. In nucleotides, the CDR3 is TGTGCCAGCAGTTCCCGGACAGAGGCGACCGGGGAGCTGTTTTTT. Translated, it gives CASSSRTEATGELFF.

The chain recombines TRBV2 with TRBJ2-1; tentative D call: TRBD2 (5 bases). The V and J ends lost 7 bases and 3 bases respectively, with 13 bases between them. This CDR3 has 14 amino acids. Germline lookup yields CDR1 SNHLY and CDR2 FYNNEI. The CDR3 region is CASTAPGSYNEQFF. The CDR3 nucleotides are TGTGCCAGCACCGCTCCGGGGAGCTACAATGAGCAGTTCTTC.

As regards this clonotype: Sequence at one end of the junction differs from germline and may be a read error. This chain joins TRBV24-1 and TRBJ2-3; 8 bases are shared with TRBD2. The V gene's germline CDR1 is KGHDR and CDR2 SFDVKD. The CDR3 runs to 18 residues. CDR3 loop: CATGDLLRPAGGTDTQYF. As DNA, the CDR3 is TGTGCCACCGGTGATTTGCTCCGGCCAGCGGGGGGCACAGATACGCAGTATTTT.

Ten or more counts support this clonotype. The rearrangement joins TRBV20-1 to TRBJ2-5, with 9 bases aligning to TRBD2. V lost 7 bases to trimming and J lost 3 bases; unmatched junction nucleotides: 6. This CDR3 is 13 amino acids long. The germline gives CDR1 DFQATT, CDR2 SNEGSKA (reference sequence). CDR3 region: CSGQRGVKETQYF. The CDR3 DNA sequence: TGCAGTGGCCAGCGGGGGGTAAAAGAGACCCAGTACTTC.

The V and J genes are TRBV6-5 and TRBJ2-7; 7 bases are a match to TRBD2. Trimming cost V 0 bases and J 0 bases; bases outside gene matches: 2. The CDR3 runs to 15 residues. The germline V gene encodes CDR1 MNHEY and CDR2 SVGAGI. As DNA, the CDR3 is TGTGCCAGCAGTTACTCGGGGGGGAGCTCCTACGAGCAGTACTTC. Protein product: CASSYSGGSSYEQYF.

The gene calls are TRBV27 and TRBJ1-2, with D possibly matching TRBD1 (6 bases). The germline CDR1 and CDR2 sequences are MNHEY and SMNVEV (reference sequence). This CDR3 is 14 amino acids long. V was cut by 2 bases and J by 4 bases, with 11 bases left in between. CDR3 sequence reads: CASSLQGPSYGYTF. CDR3 DNA sequence: TGTGCCAGCAGTTTACAGGGGCCGAGCTATGGCTACACCTTC.

Regarding this clonotype: At one end, the junction sequence differs from germline, possibly due to a read error. The chain has TRBV29-1 and TRBJ2-3; TRBD2 might be the D (5 bases). Germline assignment: CDR1 SQVTM and CDR2 ANQGSEA. The CDR3 loop spans 15 amino acids. The CDR3 sequence: CSAEARGGSTDTQYF. In DNA form, the CDR3 reads TGCAGCGCTGAAGCTCGGGGTGGAAGCACAGATACGCAGTATTTT.